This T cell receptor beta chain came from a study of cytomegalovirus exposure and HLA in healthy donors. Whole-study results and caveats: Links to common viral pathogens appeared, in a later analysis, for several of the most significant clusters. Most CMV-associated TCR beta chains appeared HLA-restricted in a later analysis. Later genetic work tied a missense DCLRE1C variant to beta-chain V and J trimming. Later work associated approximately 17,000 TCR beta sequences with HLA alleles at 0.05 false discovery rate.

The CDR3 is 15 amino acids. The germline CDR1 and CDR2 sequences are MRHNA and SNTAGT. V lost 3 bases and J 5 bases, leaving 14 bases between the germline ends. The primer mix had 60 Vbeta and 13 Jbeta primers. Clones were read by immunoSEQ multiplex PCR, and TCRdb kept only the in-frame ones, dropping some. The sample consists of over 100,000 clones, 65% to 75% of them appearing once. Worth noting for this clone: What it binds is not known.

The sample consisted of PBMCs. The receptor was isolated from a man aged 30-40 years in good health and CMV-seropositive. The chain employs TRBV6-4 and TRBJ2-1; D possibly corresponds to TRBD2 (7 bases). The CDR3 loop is CASSEEGGGHNEQFF. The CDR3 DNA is TGTGCCAGCAGTGAGGAGGGGGGGGGCCACAATGAGCAGTTCTTC.